The source of this TCR beta chain is a study of OX40 agonist ivuxolimab in advanced cancers. General study findings and limits: Among the lowest levels of clonal expansion were found in partial responders at 0.1-3.0 mg/kg.

The V gene lost 9 bases and the J gene lost 5 bases, with 20 bases spanning the gap. Germline CDR1 and CDR2: SEHNR and FQNEAQ (reference sequence). The CDR3 has 14 amino acids. Assay: immunoSEQ multiplex PCR; the TCRdb copy retains only in-frame clones and omits some. The table includes 35,000 to 45,000 clones, more than 70% detected once. With respect to this clone: The antigen is unknown.

The receptor was derived from an adult with an advanced solid tumor such as melanoma, head and neck, liver or kidney cancer. The rearrangement uses TRBV7-9 and TRBJ2-7; D call uncertain. The sequenced sample was CD4+ or CD8+ T cells sorted from blood, obtained in a trial of the OX40 agonist ivuxolimab. The CDR3 protein is CARSWVPAVDEQYF. CDR3 bases: TGTGCCAGAAGTTGGGTCCCCGCCGTCGACGAGCAGTACTTC.